These 7 T cell receptor beta chains share one sample of origin, sequenced in a study of blood T cell repertoires in COVID-19. This table comes from immunoSEQ multiplex PCR, and its TCRdb copy is limited to in-frame clones, with some not included. This table has about 21,000 clones, 79% appearing once. The specimen sequenced was peripheral blood. The receptors stem from a man older than 75 with acute or convalescent COVID-19.

The V call is TRBV6-2 or TRBV6-3, the J call TRBJ2-7, with 7 bases matching TRBD2. Looked up from germline, CDR1 is MNHEY and CDR2 is SVGEGT. The V segment lost 2 bases and the J segment 0 bases; nucleotides outside the gene matches: 7. The CDR3 consists of 16 residues. The CDR3 region has the DNA TGTGCCAGCAGTTACCCTCTAGCGGATCGCTCCTACGAGCAGTACTTC. This gives the protein CASSYPLADRSYEQYF.

The chain uses TRBV3-1 (or the pseudogene TRBV3-2) and TRBJ1-2; the D gene is possibly TRBD1 (6 bases). Per the germline V gene, CDR1 is LGHDT and CDR2 is YNNKEL (reference sequence). The CDR3 is made up of 15 amino acids. Trimming removed 3 bases from V and 8 bases from J, with 19 bases in between. This CDR3 is CASSHQTGARGGYTF. The CDR3 DNA reads as TGTGCCAGCAGCCACCAGACAGGCGCAAGGGGAGGCTACACCTTC.

The J gene is TRBJ2-3, the V gene TRBV19; a possible D gene is TRBD1 (6 bases). Germline CDR1 LNHDA, CDR2 SQIVND (reference sequence). V was trimmed by 3 bases and J by 4 bases, leaving 17 bases between them. The CDR3 spans 16 residues. The CDR3 DNA reads as TGTGCCAGTAGTATTGGCAAGGGGACACCTTCAGATACGCAGTATTTT. This translates into CASSIGKGTPSDTQYF.

The chain joins TRBV18 to TRBJ2-5; 13 bases are shared with TRBD2. Trimming cost V 3 bases and J 2 bases; bases outside gene matches: 12. The germline CDR1 and CDR2 sequences are KGHSH and LQKENI. CDR3 size: 19 residues. The CDR3, as DNA: TGTGCCAGCTCACCTAGGGCGGCGTCGACTAGCGGGGGGCAAGAGACCCAGTACTTC. This codes for CASSPRAASTSGGQETQYF.

The chain is built from TRBV9 and TRBJ1-4; D perhaps matches TRBD1 (6 bases). Germline CDR1 reads SGDLS; CDR2 reads YYNGEE. This CDR3 contains 14 residues. Between the trimmed V and J ends, which lost 3 bases and 5 bases, there was a span of 11 bases. The CDR3 nucleotides read TGTGCCAGCAGCGGGACAGTCACGAATGAAAAACTGTTTTTT. Its translation: CASSGTVTNEKLFF.

This clone was recorded only once. The rearrangement joins TRBV24-1 to TRBJ1-2; D may be TRBD1 (5 bases). The V gene's germline CDR1 is KGHDR and CDR2 SFDVKD. The V end lost 6 bases, the J end lost 4 bases, and 8 bases lay between the germline ends. The CDR3 sequence is 12 residues long. The CDR3: CATSSGGYGYTF. DNA of the CDR3: TGTGCCACCAGTTCCGGGGGCTATGGCTACACCTTC.

The V and J genes are TRBV7-6 and TRBJ2-7; D remains unclear. The CDR3 is 14 amino acids. Trimming left V 2 bases short and J 0 bases short, with 8 bases between. Germline values: CDR1 SGHVS, CDR2 FNYEAQ. This CDR3 reads CASSLSAGSYEQYF. The DNA of the CDR3 is TGTGCCAGCAGCTTAAGCGCCGGCTCCTACGAGCAGTACTTC.